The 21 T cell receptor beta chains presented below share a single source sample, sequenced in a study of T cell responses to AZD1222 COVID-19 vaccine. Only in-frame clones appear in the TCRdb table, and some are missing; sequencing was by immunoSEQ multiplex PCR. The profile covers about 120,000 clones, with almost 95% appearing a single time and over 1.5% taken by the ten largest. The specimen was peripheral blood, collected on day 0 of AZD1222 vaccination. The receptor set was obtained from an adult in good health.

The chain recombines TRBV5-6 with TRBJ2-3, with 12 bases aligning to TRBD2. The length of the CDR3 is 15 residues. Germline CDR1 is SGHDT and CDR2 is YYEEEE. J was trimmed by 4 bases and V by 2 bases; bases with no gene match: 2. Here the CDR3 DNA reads TGTGCCAGCAGCTTACTAGCGGGAGGCCCAGATACGCAGTATTTT. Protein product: CASSLLAGGPDTQYF. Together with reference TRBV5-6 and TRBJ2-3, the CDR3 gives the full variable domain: DAGVTQSPTHLIKTRGQQVTLRCSPKSGHDTVSWYQQALGQGPQFIFQYYEEEERQRGNFPDRFSGHQFPNYSSELNVNALLLGDSALYLCASSLLAGGPDTQYFGPGTRLTVL.

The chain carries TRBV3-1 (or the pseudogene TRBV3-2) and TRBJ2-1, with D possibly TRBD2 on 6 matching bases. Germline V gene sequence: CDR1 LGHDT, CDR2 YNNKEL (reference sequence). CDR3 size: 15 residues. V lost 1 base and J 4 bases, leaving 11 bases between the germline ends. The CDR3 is CASSQGLAQYNEQFF. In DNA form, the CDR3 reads TGTGCCAGCAGCCAAGGTCTAGCGCAATACAATGAGCAGTTCTTC.

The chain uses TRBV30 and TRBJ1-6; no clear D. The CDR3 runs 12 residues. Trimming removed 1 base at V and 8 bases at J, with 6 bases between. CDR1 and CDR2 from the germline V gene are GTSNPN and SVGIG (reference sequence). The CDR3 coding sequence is TGTGCCTGGAGTGAGACCGATTCACCCCTCCACTTT. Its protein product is CAWSETDSPLHF.

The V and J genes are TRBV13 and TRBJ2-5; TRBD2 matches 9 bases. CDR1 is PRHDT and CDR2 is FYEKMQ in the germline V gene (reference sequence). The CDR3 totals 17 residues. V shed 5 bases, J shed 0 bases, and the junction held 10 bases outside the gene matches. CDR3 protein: CASSPRGSSGNQETQYF. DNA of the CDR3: TGTGCCAGCAGCCCCCGGGGGTCTAGCGGGAACCAAGAGACCCAGTACTTC.

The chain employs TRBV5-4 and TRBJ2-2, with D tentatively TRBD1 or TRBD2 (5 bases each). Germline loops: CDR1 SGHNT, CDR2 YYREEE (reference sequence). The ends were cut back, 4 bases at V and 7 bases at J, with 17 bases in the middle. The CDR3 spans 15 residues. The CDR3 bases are TGTGCCAGCAGCATCGGGACCCGATATGGCGGGGAGCTGTTTTTT. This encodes CASSIGTRYGGELFF.

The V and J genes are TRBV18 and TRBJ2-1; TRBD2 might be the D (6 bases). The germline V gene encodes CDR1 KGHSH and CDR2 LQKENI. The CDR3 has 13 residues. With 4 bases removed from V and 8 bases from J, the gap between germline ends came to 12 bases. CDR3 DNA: TGTGCCAGCTCACTTTCGGGACTCCATGAGCAGTTCTTC. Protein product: CASSLSGLHEQFF.

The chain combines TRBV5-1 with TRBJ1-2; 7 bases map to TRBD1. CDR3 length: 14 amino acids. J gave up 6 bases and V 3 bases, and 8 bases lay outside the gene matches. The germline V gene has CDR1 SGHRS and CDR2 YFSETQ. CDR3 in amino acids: CASSSIQGKNGYTF. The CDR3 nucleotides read TGCGCCAGCAGCTCCATACAGGGGAAGAATGGCTACACCTTC.

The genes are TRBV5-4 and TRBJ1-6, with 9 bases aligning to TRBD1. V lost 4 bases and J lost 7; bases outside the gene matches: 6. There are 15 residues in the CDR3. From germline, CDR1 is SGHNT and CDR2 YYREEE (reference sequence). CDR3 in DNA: TGTGCCAGCAGCGGGAACAGGGGGCGAAATTCACCCCTCCACTTT. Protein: CASSGNRGRNSPLHF.

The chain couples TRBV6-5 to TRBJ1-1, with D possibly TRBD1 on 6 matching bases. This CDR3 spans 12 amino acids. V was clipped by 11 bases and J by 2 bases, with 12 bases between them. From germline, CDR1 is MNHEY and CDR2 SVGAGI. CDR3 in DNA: TGTGCCGCCGGGGGGGGCAACACTGAAGCTTTCTTT. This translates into CAAGGGNTEAFF.

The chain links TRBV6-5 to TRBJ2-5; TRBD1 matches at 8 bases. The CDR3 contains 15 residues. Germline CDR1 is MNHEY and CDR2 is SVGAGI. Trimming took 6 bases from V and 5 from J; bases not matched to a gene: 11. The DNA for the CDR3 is TGTGCCAGCAGAAACAGGGGGTTCATAGGCGAGACCCAGTACTTC. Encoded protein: CASRNRGFIGETQYF.

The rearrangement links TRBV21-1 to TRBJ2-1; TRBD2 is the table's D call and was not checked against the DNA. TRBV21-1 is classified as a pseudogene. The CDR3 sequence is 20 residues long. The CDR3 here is CASPEGVFLAGLIFDNEQFF. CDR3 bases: TGTGCCAGCCCTGAAGGGGTCTTCCTAGCGGGACTAATTTTCGACAATGAGCAGTTCTTC.

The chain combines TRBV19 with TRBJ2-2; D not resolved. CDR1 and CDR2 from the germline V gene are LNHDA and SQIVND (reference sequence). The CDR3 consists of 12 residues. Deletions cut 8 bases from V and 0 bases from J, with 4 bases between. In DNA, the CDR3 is TGTGCCAGTCGGACGAACACCGGGGAGCTGTTTTTT. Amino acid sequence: CASRTNTGELFF.

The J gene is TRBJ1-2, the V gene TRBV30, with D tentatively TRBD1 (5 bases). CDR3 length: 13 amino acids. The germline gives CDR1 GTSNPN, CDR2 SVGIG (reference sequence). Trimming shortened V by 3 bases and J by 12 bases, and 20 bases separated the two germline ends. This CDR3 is CAWSPGTPKLDTF. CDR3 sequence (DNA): TGTGCCTGGAGCCCCGGGACCCCTAAACTGGACACCTTC.

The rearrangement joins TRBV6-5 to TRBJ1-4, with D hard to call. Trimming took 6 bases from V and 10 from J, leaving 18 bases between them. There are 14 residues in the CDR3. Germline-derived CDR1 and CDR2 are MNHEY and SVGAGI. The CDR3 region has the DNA TGTGCCAGCAGCCCCAGGTGGGATGGAGGAAAACTGTTTTTT. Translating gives CASSPRWDGGKLFF.

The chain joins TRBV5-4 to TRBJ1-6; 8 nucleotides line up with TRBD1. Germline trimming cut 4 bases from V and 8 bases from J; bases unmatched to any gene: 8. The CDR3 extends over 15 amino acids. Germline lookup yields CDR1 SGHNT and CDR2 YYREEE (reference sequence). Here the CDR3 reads CASSPRTGLDSPLHF. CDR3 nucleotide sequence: TGTGCCAGCAGCCCCCGGACAGGGCTGGATTCACCCCTCCACTTT.

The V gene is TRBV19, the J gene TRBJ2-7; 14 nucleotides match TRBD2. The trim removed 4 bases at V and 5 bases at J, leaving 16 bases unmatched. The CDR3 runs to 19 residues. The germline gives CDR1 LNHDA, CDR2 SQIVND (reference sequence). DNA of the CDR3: TGTGCCAGTAGTAAGCCCAGACTAGCGGGAGGGCCTGAGAAAAACGAGCAGTACGTC. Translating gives CASSKPRLAGGPEKNEQYV.

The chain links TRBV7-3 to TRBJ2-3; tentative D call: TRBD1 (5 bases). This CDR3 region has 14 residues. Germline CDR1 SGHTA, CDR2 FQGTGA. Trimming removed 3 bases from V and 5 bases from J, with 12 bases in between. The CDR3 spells CASSFNLREDTQYF. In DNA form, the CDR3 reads TGTGCCAGCAGCTTCAACCTCAGGGAAGATACGCAGTATTTT.

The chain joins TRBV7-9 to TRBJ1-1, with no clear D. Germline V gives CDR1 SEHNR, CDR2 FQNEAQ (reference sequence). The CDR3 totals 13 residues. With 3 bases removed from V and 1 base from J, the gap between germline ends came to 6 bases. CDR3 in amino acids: CASSFTANTEAFF. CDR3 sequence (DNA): TGTGCCAGCAGCTTTACAGCGAACACTGAAGCTTTCTTT.

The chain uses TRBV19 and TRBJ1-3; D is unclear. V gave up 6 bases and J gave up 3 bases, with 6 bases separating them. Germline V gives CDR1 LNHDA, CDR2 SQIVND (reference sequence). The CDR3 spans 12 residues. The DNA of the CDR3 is TGTGCCAGTAGACAATTTGGAAACACCATATATTTT. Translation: CASRQFGNTIYF.

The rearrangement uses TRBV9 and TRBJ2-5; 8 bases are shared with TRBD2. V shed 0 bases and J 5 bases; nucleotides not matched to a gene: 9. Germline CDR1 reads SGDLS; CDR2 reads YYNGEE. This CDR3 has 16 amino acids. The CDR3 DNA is TGTGCCAGCAGCGTAGCAGCACTAGCGGTGAGGGAGACCCAGTACTTC. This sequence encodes CASSVAALAVRETQYF. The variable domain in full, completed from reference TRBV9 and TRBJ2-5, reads DSGVTQTPKHLITATGQRVTLRCSPRSGDLSVYWYQQSLDQGLQFLIQYYNGEERAKGNILERFSAQQFPDLHSELNLSSLELGDSALYFCASSVAALAVRETQYFGPGTRLLVL.

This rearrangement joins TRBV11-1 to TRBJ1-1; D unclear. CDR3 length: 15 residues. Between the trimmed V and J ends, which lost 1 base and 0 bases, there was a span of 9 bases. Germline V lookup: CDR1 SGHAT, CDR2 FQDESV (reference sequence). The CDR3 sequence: CASSLVAVMNTEAFF. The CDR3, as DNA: TGTGCCAGCAGCTTAGTGGCAGTTATGAACACTGAAGCTTTCTTT.